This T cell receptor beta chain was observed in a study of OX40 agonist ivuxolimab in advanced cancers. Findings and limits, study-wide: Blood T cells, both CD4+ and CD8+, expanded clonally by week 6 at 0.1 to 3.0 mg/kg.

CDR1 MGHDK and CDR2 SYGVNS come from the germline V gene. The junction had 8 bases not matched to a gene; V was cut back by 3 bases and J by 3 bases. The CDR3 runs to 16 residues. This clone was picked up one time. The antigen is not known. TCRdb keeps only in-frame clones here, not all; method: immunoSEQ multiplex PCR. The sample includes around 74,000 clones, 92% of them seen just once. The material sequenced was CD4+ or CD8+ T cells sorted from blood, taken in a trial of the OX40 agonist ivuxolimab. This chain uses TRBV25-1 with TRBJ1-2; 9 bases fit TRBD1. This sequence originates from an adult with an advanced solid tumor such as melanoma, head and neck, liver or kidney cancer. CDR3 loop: CASSETSTGGDYGYTF. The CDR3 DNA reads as TGTGCCAGCAGTGAGACCTCGACAGGGGGAGACTATGGCTACACCTTC.